A single sample is the source of the 31 T cell receptor beta chains below, sequenced in a study of identical twins. TCRdb independently ran MiXCR on the 5' RACE reads; one entry per CDR3 protein. The sample records roughly 1.6 million distinct CDR3 sequences, roughly a third being singletons. What was sequenced was cord blood. The receptors derive from a newborn girl in good health.

In its sample, this clonotype was seen a few times. The chain is built from TRBV4-1 and TRBJ2-5; D may be TRBD1 or TRBD2 (5 bases each). This CDR3 has 14 amino acids. Trimming took off 0 bases at V and 10 bases at J, with 15 bases between the two ends. CDR1 MGHRA and CDR2 YSYEKL come from the germline V gene. The CDR3 DNA is TGCGCCAGCAGCCAAGAGACCCTAGCCAGGGACCAGTACTTC. This codes for CASSQETLARDQYF.

The genes are TRBV28 and TRBJ2-5, with 11 bases matching TRBD1. With 6 bases clipped from V and 5 bases from J, the junction kept 11 bases outside the gene matches. This CDR3 comprises 16 residues. The germline CDR1 and CDR2 sequences are MDHEN and SYDVKM. CDR3 bases: TGTGCCAGCAGAGTGGTGAGGACAGGGGGCGTCGAGACCCAGTACTTC. Translation gives CASRVVRTGGVETQYF.

Only a few counts were recorded for this clonotype. This sequence joins TRBV6-7 and TRBJ2-5, with TRBD2 identical over 14 bases. The J call is doubtful: the DNA matches TRBJ2-7 better. TRBV6-7 is an ORF, with its function uncertain. This CDR3 is 17 amino acids long. CDR3 loop: CASTGTSGSRSDYEQYF. As DNA, the CDR3 is TGTGCCAGCACTGGGACTAGCGGGAGCCGTTCAGACTACGAGCAGTACTTC.

Concerning this clonotype: Relative to the germline gene, one junction end is altered; a read error may explain this. J is TRBJ2-3 and V is TRBV12-3 or TRBV12-4; D is undetermined. The CDR3 extends over 14 amino acids. The CDR3 is CASSLGMRTDTEYF. CDR3 sequence (DNA): TGTGCCAGCAGTTTAGGGATGAGAACGGATACGGAGTATTTT.

CDR3 loop: CSVVGTTGRNEKLFF. The DNA for the CDR3 is TGCAGCGTTGTTGGGACCACAGGTCGTAATGAAAAACTGTTTTTT. V is TRBV29-1 and J is TRBJ1-4; D is perhaps TRBD1 (5 bases). This CDR3 is built from 15 residues. CDR1 is SQVTM, CDR2 ANQGSEA, per germline. Between the trimmed V and J ends, which lost 4 bases and 4 bases, there was a span of 16 bases.

V and J are TRBV28 and TRBJ1-4; tentative D call: TRBD1 (5 bases). The CDR3 sequence is 15 residues long. Germline V CDR1 and CDR2: MDHEN, SYDVKM. Trimming cost V 3 bases and J 4 bases, with 12 bases left between them. CDR3 DNA sequence: TGTGCCAGCAGTTTGGGGCGAGAAGTTAATGAAAAACTGTTTTTT. It is translated as CASSLGREVNEKLFF. Combining the CDR3 with reference TRBV28 and TRBJ1-4 gives the whole variable domain DVKVTQSSRYLVKRTGEKVFLECVQDMDHENMFWYRQDPGLGLRLIYFSYDVKMKEKGDIPEGYSVSREKKERFSLILESASTNQTSMYLCASSLGREVNEKLFFGSGTQLSVL.

The chain uses TRBV29-1 and TRBJ1-1, with D maybe TRBD1 (6 bases). The CDR3 is made up of 14 amino acids. The germline CDR1 and CDR2 sequences are SQVTM and ANQGSEA. V lost 7 bases to trimming and J lost 4 bases, with 19 bases between them. CDR3 coding DNA: TGCAGCGCACAGGGCGGGTGGGGGTTCACTGAAGCTTTCTTT. Its protein is CSAQGGWGFTEAFF.

The chain carries TRBV9 and TRBJ2-1; 10 positions agree with TRBD2. This CDR3 comprises 15 residues. With 2 bases clipped from V and 4 bases from J, the junction kept 3 bases outside the gene matches. Germline assignment: CDR1 SGDLS and CDR2 YYNGEE. The CDR3 region is CASSVSGGHYNEQFF. CDR3 sequence (DNA): TGTGCCAGCAGCGTTAGCGGGGGGCATTACAATGAGCAGTTCTTC.

A word on this clonotype: At one end the junction does not follow the germline gene, possibly because of a read error. The chain employs TRBV7-2 and TRBJ1-6, with D possibly matching TRBD1 (6 bases). The CDR3 covers 16 residues. Germline V lookup: CDR1 SGHTA, CDR2 FQGNSA. CDR3 sequence reads: CASSLTVTGYNSPPHF. Here the CDR3 DNA reads TGTGCCAGCAGCTTAACAGTGACAGGCTATAATTCACCCCCCCACTTT.

This clonotype has only a few counts. The chain carries TRBV20-1 and TRBJ2-1; D may be TRBD1 or TRBD2 (5 bases each). This CDR3 contains 14 residues. Per the germline V gene, CDR1 is DFQATT and CDR2 is SNEGSKA (reference sequence). The V end was cut by 3 bases, the J end by 6 bases, with 15 bases between. CDR3 loop: CSASRGPIRNEQFF. DNA of the CDR3: TGCAGTGCTAGTAGGGGACCTATTCGCAATGAGCAGTTCTTC.

Only a few counts were recorded for this clonotype. The chain carries TRBV6-1 and TRBJ1-2, with 8 bases lining up with TRBD1. V dropped 10 bases and J dropped 4; count of bases not matched to a gene: 2. Germline values: CDR1 MNHNS, CDR2 SASEGT. The CDR3 totals 11 residues. The CDR3 DNA follows: TGTGCCAATACAGGGGGCTATGGCTACACCTTC. Protein sequence: CANTGGYGYTF.

V gene TRBV4-2 combines with J gene TRBJ2-4, with 7 bases lining up with TRBD2. Judging by the DNA end, TRBJ2-7 fits better; the J call may be wrong. Looked up from germline, CDR1 is LGHNA and CDR2 is YNFKEQ. CDR3 length equals 17 residues. In DNA, the CDR3 is TGTGCCAGCAGCCAAGATCTTAATGGCGGGAGAGGGGACGAGCAGTACTTC. It encodes CASSQDLNGGRGDEQYF.

This clonotype was counted between two and nine times. The chain employs TRBV25-1 and TRBJ1-5; TRBD1 matches at 8 bases. Germline trimming cut 4 bases from V and 6 bases from J; bases unmatched to any gene: 5. CDR3 size: 14 residues. CDR1 and CDR2 from the germline V gene are MGHDK and SYGVNS. Written as DNA, the CDR3 is TGTGCCAGCAGTGTGACAGGGGAAGGTCAGCCCCAGCATTTT. It yields the protein CASSVTGEGQPQHF.

This clonotype was seen ten or more times. In DNA, the CDR3 is TGTGCCAGCAGCCCTGGACGGGACTACAATGAGCAGTTCTTC. This codes for CASSPGRDYNEQFF. This chain links TRBV14 with TRBJ2-1, with D perhaps matching TRBD2 (5 bases). The CDR3 spans 14 residues. The V end was cut by 4 bases, the J end by 3 bases, with 10 bases between. CDR1 and CDR2 (germline): SGHDN, FVKESK.

The chain uses TRBV7-8 and TRBJ1-2, with 11 bases aligning to TRBD1. V shed 1 base, J shed 4 bases, and the junction held 2 bases outside the gene matches. Per germline, CDR1 SGHVS and CDR2 FQNEAQ. CDR3 length equals 15 residues. Here the CDR3 reads CASSLVGQGGYGYTF. For the CDR3, the DNA is TGTGCCAGCAGCTTAGTGGGACAGGGGGGCTATGGCTACACCTTC.

This clonotype was seen more than once but under ten times. This chain links TRBV12-3 or TRBV12-4 with TRBJ2-7; 7 bases match TRBD1. The CDR3 loop spans 13 amino acids. J lost 3 bases, V lost 7 bases, and 6 bases had no gene match. CDR3 bases: TGTGCCAGCACCCTGACAGGGTACTACGAGCAGTACTTC. Its protein is CASTLTGYYEQYF.

This chain connects TRBV20-1 to TRBJ2-1; 9 nucleotides agree with TRBD2. This CDR3 is 14 amino acids long. The V and J ends lost 5 bases and 9 bases, in that order; junction bases with no gene match: 11. CDR1 is DFQATT, CDR2 SNEGSKA, per germline (reference sequence). The DNA for the CDR3 is TGCAGTGCTCCCGCGGTAGCGGGAGTAGGTGAGCAGTTCTTC. Protein product: CSAPAVAGVGEQFF.

This clonotype has just a few counts. CDR3 coding DNA: TGTGCCAGCAGCCAATCACCCCGGGCCTACAATGAGCAGTTCTTC. Protein: CASSQSPRAYNEQFF. The chain couples TRBV4-2 to TRBJ2-1; unclear D gene. The germline V and J ends were trimmed by 2 bases and 2 bases, with 10 bases remaining between them. This CDR3 has 15 residues. The V gene's germline CDR1 is LGHNA and CDR2 YNFKEQ.

This clonotype was picked up many times. The rearrangement joins TRBV9 to TRBJ2-7; 8 nucleotides line up with TRBD1. The CDR3 runs 17 residues. Losses at the gene ends were 3 bases for V and 3 bases for J; bases not matched to a gene: 14. Per the germline V gene, CDR1 is SGDLS and CDR2 is YYNGEE. CDR3 sequence: CASSEGTGYQSGYEQYF. CDR3 sequence (DNA): TGTGCCAGCAGCGAAGGGACAGGCTATCAGTCGGGCTACGAGCAGTACTTC.

This clonotype showed up just a few times. The rearrangement links TRBV6-2 or TRBV6-3 to TRBJ1-1; a possible D gene is TRBD1 (5 bases). Germline V gene sequence: CDR1 MNHEY, CDR2 SVGEGT. This CDR3 has 16 residues. The ends were cut back, 0 bases at V and 0 bases at J, with 11 bases in the middle. CDR3 DNA sequence: TGTGCCAGCAGTTACTCGTCTACAGGATTGAACACTGAAGCTTTCTTT. It is translated as CASSYSSTGLNTEAFF.

This clonotype was detected only a few times. CDR3 amino acids: CSVPGLSYNEQYF. In nucleotides, the CDR3 is TGCAGCGTGCCGGGACTCTCCTACAATGAGCAGTACTTC. The chain combines TRBV29-1 with TRBJ2-1, with a weak D call TRBD2 (6 bases). The DNA matches TRBJ2-7 better at its end, which makes the J call doubtful. CDR1 and CDR2 from the germline V gene are SQVTM and ANQGSEA. The CDR3 spans 13 residues.

The table lists this clonotype with a few counts. V and J are TRBV21-1 and TRBJ2-1; the table assigns TRBD2, which was not confirmed against the DNA. TRBV21-1 is designated a pseudogene. CDR3 size: 15 residues. This CDR3 reads CASGTIKACYNEQFF. The CDR3 DNA reads TGTGCCAGCGGGACTATCAAGGCGTGCTACAATGAGCAGTTCTTC.

The chain recombines TRBV6-1 with TRBJ1-1; a weak D match, TRBD1 (6 bases). Germline V gives CDR1 MNHNS, CDR2 SASEGT. Trimming took off 7 bases at V and 5 bases at J, with 14 bases between the two ends. CDR3 size: 13 residues. The CDR3 DNA is TGTGCCAGCAACAACAGGGTCGGGACTGAAGCTTTCTTT. Encoded protein: CASNNRVGTEAFF.

The gene calls are TRBV3-1 and TRBJ2-5, with TRBD2 matching 8 bases. The germline V gene encodes CDR1 LGHDT and CDR2 YNNKEL (reference sequence). The CDR3 loop spans 18 amino acids. The V and J ends lost 5 bases and 1 base, in that order; junction bases with no gene match: 15. CDR3 sequence (DNA): TGTGCCAGCAGCAGGGCCCCGGGACGGGGGGGATTCCAAGAGACCCAGTACTTC. Its protein is CASSRAPGRGGFQETQYF.

This chain connects TRBV5-1 to TRBJ2-3; D perhaps matches TRBD2 (6 bases). V lost 0 bases, J lost 4 bases, and 21 bases lay in between. Per germline, CDR1 SGHRS and CDR2 YFSETQ. This CDR3 region has 18 residues. CDR3 nucleotide sequence: TGCGCCAGCAGCTTGGGCCCGGGACTCCGTCGTCGTTCAGATACGCAGTATTTT. Residues: CASSLGPGLRRRSDTQYF.

The chain couples TRBV27 to TRBJ1-2; D is possibly TRBD1 (5 bases). This CDR3 comprises 16 residues. Per the germline V gene, CDR1 is MNHEY and CDR2 is SMNVEV (reference sequence). V gave up 3 bases and J gave up 4 bases, with 18 bases separating them. DNA of the CDR3: TGTGCCAGCAGTTTGGCCCGGGGCAGTTTGTTCTATGGCTACACCTTC. This codes for CASSLARGSLFYGYTF.

This clonotype was recorded at least ten times. This rearrangement joins TRBV27 to TRBJ2-1; 16 nucleotides match TRBD2. CDR1 is MNHEY, CDR2 SMNVEV, per germline (reference sequence). The CDR3 sequence is 21 residues long. The J segment lost 8 bases and the V segment lost 3 bases, leaving 19 bases of the junction unmatched. The DNA for the CDR3 is TGTGCCAGCAGTTTGGGGACCGGGACTAGCGGGAGGGCCTCGTATTTTTATGAGCAGTTCTTC. Its protein is CASSLGTGTSGRASYFYEQFF.

This clonotype was counted between two and nine times. The gene calls are TRBV12-3 or TRBV12-4 and TRBJ2-4, with D possibly TRBD1 on 7 matching bases. The CDR3 runs to 14 residues. Trimming removed 5 bases at V and 13 bases at J, with 21 bases between. CDR3 nucleotide sequence: TGTGCCAGCAGTATAAACAGGGTCCCAGGGGGGCAGTACTTC. Translating gives CASSINRVPGGQYF.

This clonotype was detected a few times. The chain has TRBV3-1 and TRBJ2-5; 11 bases are shared with TRBD2. The J call may be wrong; the DNA end is better matched by TRBJ2-7. Germline V gene data show CDR1 as LGHDT and CDR2 as YNNKEL (reference sequence). The CDR3 sequence is 18 residues long. The CDR3: CASSQAFPLLAGGGEQYF. CDR3 in DNA: TGTGCCAGCAGCCAAGCTTTCCCCTTGCTAGCGGGAGGTGGCGAGCAGTACTTC.

This clonotype was observed a few times. This chain uses TRBV6-1 with TRBJ1-2, with D maybe TRBD1 (5 bases). CDR1 and CDR2 (germline): MNHNS, SASEGT. The length of the CDR3 is 13 residues. Trimming took off 10 bases at V and 2 bases at J, with 14 bases between the two ends. This chain's CDR3 is CATRDGPNYGYTF. DNA for the CDR3: TGTGCCACGCGGGACGGACCAAACTATGGCTACACCTTC.

With respect to this clonotype: At one end the junction does not follow the germline gene, possibly because of a read error. CDR3 DNA: TGCAGCGCTAGCCCGGACGGAGCCCTCACAGATACGCGGTATTTT. This sequence encodes CSASPDGALTDTRYF. The chain employs TRBV20-1 and TRBJ2-3; a weak D match, TRBD2 (5 bases). Germline CDR1 is DFQATT and CDR2 is SNEGSKA (reference sequence). CDR3 length: 15 residues.